The entry that follows covers one T cell receptor (beta chain) sequence. The target antigen is unknown. Those who donated were healthy HIV-negative adults, with no recent acute infections or vaccinations reported. The CDR3 extends over 12 amino acids. V was trimmed by 2 bases and J by 5 bases, leaving 6 bases between them. Germline CDR1 and CDR2: MNHNS and SASEGT. The data were taken from a study of shared clonotypes between healthy human individuals. About the study: Samples came from two female and a few male donors aged 18 to 49. Study-level points and caveats: Donor scarcity curtailed the genetic and exposure-history diversity represented herein.

Ten immunoSEQ deep assay plates served to sequence unsorted PBMC DNA. Clones were read by immunoSEQ multiplex PCR, and TCRdb kept only the in-frame ones, dropping some. The sample includes about 490,000 clones, over 65% of them seen just once. This TCR came from a woman between 35 and 50 years old in good health. Some clones in this sample may be carry-over from other donors' samples. The chain is built from TRBV6-1 and TRBJ2-5; tentative D call: TRBD2 (5 bases). The sample taken for sequencing was PBMCs. The DNA for the CDR3 is TGTGCCAGCAGTGAATGGGAGGAGACCCAGTACTTC. It encodes CASSEWEETQYF.